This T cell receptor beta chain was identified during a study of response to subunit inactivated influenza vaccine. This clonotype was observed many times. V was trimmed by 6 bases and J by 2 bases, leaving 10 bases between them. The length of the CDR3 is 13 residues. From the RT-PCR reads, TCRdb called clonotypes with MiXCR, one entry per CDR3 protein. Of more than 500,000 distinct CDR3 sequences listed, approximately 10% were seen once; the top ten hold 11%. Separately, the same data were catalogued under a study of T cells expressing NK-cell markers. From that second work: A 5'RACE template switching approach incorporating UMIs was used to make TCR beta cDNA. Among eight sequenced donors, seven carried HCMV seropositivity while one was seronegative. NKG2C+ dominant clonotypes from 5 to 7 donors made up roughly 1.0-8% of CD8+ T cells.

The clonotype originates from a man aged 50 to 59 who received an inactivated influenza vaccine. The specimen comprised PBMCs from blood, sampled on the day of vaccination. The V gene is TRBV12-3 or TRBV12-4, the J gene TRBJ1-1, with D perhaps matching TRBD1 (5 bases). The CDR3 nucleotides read TGTGCCAGCAGCAACACAGGAAACACTGAAGCTTTCTTT. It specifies CASSNTGNTEAFF.